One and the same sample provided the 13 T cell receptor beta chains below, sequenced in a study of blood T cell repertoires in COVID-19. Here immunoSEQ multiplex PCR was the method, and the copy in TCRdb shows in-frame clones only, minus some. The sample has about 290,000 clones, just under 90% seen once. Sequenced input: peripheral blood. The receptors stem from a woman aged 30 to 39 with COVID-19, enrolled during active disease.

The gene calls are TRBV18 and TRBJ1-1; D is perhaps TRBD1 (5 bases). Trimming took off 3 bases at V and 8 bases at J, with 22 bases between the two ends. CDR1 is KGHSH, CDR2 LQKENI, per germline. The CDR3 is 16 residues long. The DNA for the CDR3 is TGTGCCAGCTCACCTTTCAACCCGGGGCCAGGGAGGGAAGCTTTCTTT. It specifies CASSPFNPGPGREAFF.

The CDR3 region has the DNA TGTGCCAGCTACCCCACAACCCGGGGGAAAAACATTCAGTACTTC. It yields the protein CASYPTTRGKNIQYF. The chain is built from TRBV2 and TRBJ2-4; perhaps TRBD2 as D (6 bases). CDR1 and CDR2 from the germline V gene are SNHLY and FYNNEI. Trimming shortened V by 8 bases and J by 4 bases, and 18 bases separated the two germline ends. There are 15 residues in the CDR3. The variable domain in full, with the rest retrieved from reference TRBV2 and TRBJ2-4, is EPEVTQTPSHQVTQMGQEVILRCVPISNHLYFYWYRQILGQKVEFLVSFYNNEISEKSEIFDDQFSVERPDGSNFTLKIRSTKLEDSAMYFCASYPTTRGKNIQYFGAGTRLSVL.

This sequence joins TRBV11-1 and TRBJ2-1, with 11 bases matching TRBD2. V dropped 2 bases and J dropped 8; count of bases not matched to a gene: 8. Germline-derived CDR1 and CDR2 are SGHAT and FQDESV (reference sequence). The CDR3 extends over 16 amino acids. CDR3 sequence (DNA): TGTGCCAGCAGCTTACAAGCTAGCGGGGGGTGGGATGAGCAGTTCTTC. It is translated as CASSLQASGGWDEQFF.

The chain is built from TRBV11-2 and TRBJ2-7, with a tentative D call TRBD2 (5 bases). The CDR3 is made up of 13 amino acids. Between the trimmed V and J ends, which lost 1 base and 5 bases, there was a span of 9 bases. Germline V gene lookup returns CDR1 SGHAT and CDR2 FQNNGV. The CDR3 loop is CASSLGGNHEQYF. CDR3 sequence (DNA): TGTGCCAGCAGCTTAGGAGGGAACCACGAGCAGTACTTC.

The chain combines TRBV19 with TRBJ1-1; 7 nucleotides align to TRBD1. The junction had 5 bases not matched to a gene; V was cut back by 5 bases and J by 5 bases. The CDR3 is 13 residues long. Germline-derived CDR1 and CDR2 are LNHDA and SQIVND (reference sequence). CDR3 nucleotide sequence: TGTGCCAGTAGTCCTGGACAGGAAACTGAAGCTTTCTTT. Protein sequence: CASSPGQETEAFF.

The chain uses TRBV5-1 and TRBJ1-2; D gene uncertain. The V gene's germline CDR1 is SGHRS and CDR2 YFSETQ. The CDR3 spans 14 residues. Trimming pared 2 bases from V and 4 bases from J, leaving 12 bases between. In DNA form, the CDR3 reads TGCGCCAGCAGCTTCGGAGGTGGTGGCTATGGCTACACCTTC. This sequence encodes CASSFGGGGYGYTF.

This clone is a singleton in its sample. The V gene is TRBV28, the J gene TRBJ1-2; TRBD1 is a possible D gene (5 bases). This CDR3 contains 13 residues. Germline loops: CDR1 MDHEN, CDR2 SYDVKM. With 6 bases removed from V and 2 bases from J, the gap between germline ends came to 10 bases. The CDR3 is CASSPDRNYGYTF. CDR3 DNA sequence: TGTGCCAGCAGCCCCGACAGAAACTATGGCTACACCTTC.

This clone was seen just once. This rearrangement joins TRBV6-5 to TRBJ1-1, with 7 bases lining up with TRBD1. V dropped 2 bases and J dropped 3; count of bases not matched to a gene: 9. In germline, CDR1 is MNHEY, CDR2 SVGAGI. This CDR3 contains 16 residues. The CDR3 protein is CASSYLKQGIHTEAFF. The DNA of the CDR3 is TGTGCCAGCAGTTACCTCAAACAGGGGATTCACACTGAAGCTTTCTTT.

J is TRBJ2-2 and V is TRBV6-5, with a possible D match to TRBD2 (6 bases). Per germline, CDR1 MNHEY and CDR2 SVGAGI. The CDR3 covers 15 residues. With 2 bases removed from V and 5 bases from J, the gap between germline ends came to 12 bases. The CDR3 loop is CASSYVEGTTGELFF. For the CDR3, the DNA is TGTGCCAGCAGTTACGTGGAGGGGACGACCGGGGAGCTGTTTTTT.

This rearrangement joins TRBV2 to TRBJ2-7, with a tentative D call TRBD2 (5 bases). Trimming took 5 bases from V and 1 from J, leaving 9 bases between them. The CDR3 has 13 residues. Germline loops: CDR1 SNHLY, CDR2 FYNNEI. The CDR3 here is CASSYGVSYEQYF. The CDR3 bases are TGTGCCAGCAGTTACGGGGTTTCCTACGAGCAGTACTTC.

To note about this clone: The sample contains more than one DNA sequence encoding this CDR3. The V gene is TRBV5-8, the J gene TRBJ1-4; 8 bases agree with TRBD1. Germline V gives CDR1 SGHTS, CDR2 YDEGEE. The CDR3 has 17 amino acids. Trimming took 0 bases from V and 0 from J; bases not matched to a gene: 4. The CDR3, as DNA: TGTGCCAGCAGCTTGGTCGGCAGGGGGCCAACTAATGAAAAACTGTTTTTT. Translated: CASSLVGRGPTNEKLFF.

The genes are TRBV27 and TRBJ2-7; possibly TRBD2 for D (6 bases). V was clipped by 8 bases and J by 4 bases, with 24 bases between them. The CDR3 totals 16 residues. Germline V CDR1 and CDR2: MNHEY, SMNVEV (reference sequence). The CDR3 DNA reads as TGTGCCAGCTTTGGTAAGGCCCGGGACTGGATATACGAGCAGTACTTC. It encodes CASFGKARDWIYEQYF.

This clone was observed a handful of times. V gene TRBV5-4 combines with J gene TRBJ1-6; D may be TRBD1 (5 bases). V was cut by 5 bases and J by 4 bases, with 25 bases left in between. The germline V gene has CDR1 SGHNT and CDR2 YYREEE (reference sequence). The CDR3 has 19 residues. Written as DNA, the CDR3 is TGTGCCAGCAGTGTAAAACAGGAGAATCGGCCCAGATATAATTCACCCCTCCACTTT. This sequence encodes CASSVKQENRPRYNSPLHF.